This entry describes one T cell receptor beta chain. As yet, its antigen is unknown. This sequence may be a read error, since a much larger clone differs from it by one base. The CDR3 does not close with the conserved phenylalanine or tryptophan, likely indicating a read error. TCRbeta libraries were built with three rounds of nested PCR, modified from ARM-PCR. One entry per CDR3 protein, called by TCRdb with MiXCR from the multiplex PCR reads. The sample carries around 40,000 distinct CDR3 sequences, roughly 60% recorded once. This record belongs to a study of tumor and adjacent non-tumor tissue in lung cancer. Whole-study findings and limits: Tumor TCR diversity, when higher, was linked to shorter survival. TCR diversity was significantly greater in tumor than normal lung tissue.

The template was RNA from unsorted bulk tissue. This non-tumor lung sample came from over 3 cm beyond the tumor edge. Germline-derived CDR1 and CDR2 are MDHEN and SYDVKM. V dropped 5 bases and J dropped 0 bases, with 20 bases sitting between them. The CDR3 runs to 17 residues. The TCR originated in a man in his fifties or sixties with non-small cell lung cancer. The V call is TRBV28, the J call TRBJ2-7; D possibly corresponds to TRBD2 (5 bases). The sample comprised distant non-tumor lung tissue. CDR3 DNA: TGTGCCAGCAGTGATCCTGCCCGCACGGGAAGCTCCTACGAGCAGTACTAC. It codes for CASSDPARTGSSYEQYY.